What follows are 10 T cell receptor beta chains derived from one specimen sequenced in a study of blood T cell repertoires in COVID-19. TCRdb's table, derived via immunoSEQ multiplex PCR, lists solely in-frame clones and lacks some. The top ten hold around 6.5% of the sample, which has approximately 50,000 clones, about 91% seen once. Sequenced: peripheral blood. These receptors were taken from a man aged 45 to 65 with active COVID-19.

V is TRBV5-4 and J is TRBJ2-2; D not certain. The CDR3 is made up of 14 amino acids. Germline V lookup: CDR1 SGHNT, CDR2 YYREEE (reference sequence). The ends were cut back, 3 bases at V and 5 bases at J, with 11 bases in the middle. This chain's CDR3 is CASSSTTYTGELFF. For the CDR3, the DNA is TGTGCCAGCAGCTCAACTACGTATACCGGGGAGCTGTTTTTT.

This rearrangement joins TRBV11-2 to TRBJ2-7, with D possibly being TRBD1 (5 bases). The V gene's germline CDR1 is SGHAT and CDR2 FQNNGV. CDR3 length: 15 residues. V shed 0 bases and J shed 7 bases, with 16 bases lying between them. The CDR3 bases are TGTGCCAGCAGCTTAGAGGGGTCAGGGATCTTTGAGCAGTACTTC. It specifies CASSLEGSGIFEQYF.

This clone was counted once. The chain links TRBV19 to TRBJ2-1; 7 nucleotides line up with TRBD1. The CDR3 has 15 residues. V gave up 8 bases and J gave up 0 bases; unmatched junction bases: 7. CDR1 is LNHDA, CDR2 SQIVND, per germline (reference sequence). The CDR3 DNA follows: TGTGCCAGTTCACCGACAGGGCTCTCCTACAATGAGCAGTTCTTC. This sequence encodes CASSPTGLSYNEQFF.

J is TRBJ1-1 and V is TRBV5-1, with a tentative D call TRBD1 (6 bases). Per the germline V gene, CDR1 is SGHRS and CDR2 is YFSETQ. Trimming removed 5 bases at V and 0 bases at J, with 14 bases between. The CDR3 is 15 residues long. The CDR3 DNA follows: TGCGCCAGCAGTCCAATCGGGGGGCTGAACACTGAAGCTTTCTTT. Amino acids: CASSPIGGLNTEAFF.

This chain uses TRBV24-1 with TRBJ2-5, with D unresolved. Trimming took 3 bases from V and 4 from J, leaving 8 bases between them. This CDR3 region has 13 residues. Germline V gene data show CDR1 as KGHDR and CDR2 as SFDVKD. CDR3 nucleotides: TGTGCCACCAGTGATCCTTTGAGAGAGACCCAGTACTTC. As protein: CATSDPLRETQYF.

The chain recombines TRBV9 with TRBJ2-7; tentative D call: TRBD1 (5 bases). Trimming stripped 3 bases from V and 5 bases from J, with 15 bases between. CDR1 is SGDLS and CDR2 is YYNGEE in the germline V gene. This CDR3 comprises 14 residues. The CDR3 region is CASSARTQSDEQYF. The CDR3 bases are TGTGCCAGCAGCGCCCGGACACAAAGTGACGAGCAGTACTTC. Supplemented by reference TRBV9 and TRBJ2-7, the full variable domain reads DSGVTQTPKHLITATGQRVTLRCSPRSGDLSVYWYQQSLDQGLQFLIQYYNGEERAKGNILERFSAQQFPDLHSELNLSSLELGDSALYFCASSARTQSDEQYFGPGTRLTVT.

The rearrangement uses TRBV7-7 and TRBJ2-1, with 9 bases that match TRBD2. The CDR3 is 16 amino acids. Germline V gene sequence: CDR1 SSHAT, CDR2 FNYEAQ (reference sequence). J lost 8 bases, V lost 5 bases, and 13 bases had no gene match. For the CDR3, the DNA is TGTGCCAGCAGCGCAACCGGGACTAGCCGCCTCGATGAGCAGTTCTTC. Translation gives CASSATGTSRLDEQFF. Combining the CDR3 with reference TRBV7-7 and TRBJ2-1 gives the whole variable domain GAGVSQSPRYKVTKRGQDVTLRCDPISSHATLYWYQQALGQGPEFLTYFNYEAQPDKSGLPSDRFSAERPEGSISTLTIQRTEQRDSAMYRCASSATGTSRLDEQFFGPGTRLTVL.

V usage is TRBV4-1 and J usage is TRBJ1-5; D is possibly TRBD1 (6 bases). The CDR3 totals 15 residues. Trimming removed 1 base at V and 5 bases at J, with 12 bases between. Germline CDR1 and CDR2: MGHRA and YSYEKL. Here the CDR3 DNA reads TGCGCCAGCAGCCAAGGGACAGTAGGAGATCAGCCCCAGCATTTT. Its translation: CASSQGTVGDQPQHF.

The chain combines TRBV7-2 with TRBJ1-2; tentative D call: TRBD1 (5 bases). Between the trimmed V and J ends, which lost 1 base and 8 bases, there was a span of 17 bases. Germline CDR1 is SGHTA and CDR2 is FQGNSA. CDR3 length: 15 residues. This chain's CDR3 is CASSLGVQGALGYTF. CDR3 nucleotides: TGTGCCAGCAGCTTAGGGGTGCAAGGGGCATTGGGCTACACCTTC.

The chain employs TRBV5-1 and TRBJ2-1; TRBD2 might be the D (6 bases). CDR1 and CDR2 from the germline V gene are SGHRS and YFSETQ. Trimming took off 4 bases at V and 6 bases at J, with 14 bases between the two ends. CDR3 length: 14 residues. CDR3 coding DNA: TGCGCCAGCAGCAAGGCTAGCGTCGGCAATGAGCAGTTCTTC. Translated, it gives CASSKASVGNEQFF.